One T cell receptor (beta chain) is described in this entry. This sample is part of a study of cytomegalovirus exposure and HLA in healthy donors. Trimming left V 4 bases short and J 3 bases short, with 17 bases between. Germline CDR1 is SGHDT and CDR2 is YYEEEE. The CDR3 totals 15 residues. With 60 Vbeta and 13 Jbeta primers, the PCR was carried out. Clones were read by immunoSEQ multiplex PCR, and TCRdb kept only the in-frame ones, dropping some. The sample carries 90,000 to 130,000 clones, roughly 80% recorded once. The sample taken for sequencing was PBMCs. The V call is TRBV5-6, the J call TRBJ2-7; D is perhaps TRBD1 (6 bases). This sequence was found in a man aged 25-40 years in good health and CMV-seropositive. DNA of the CDR3: TGTGCCAGCAGCACAGGGCCTAATAAGTTCTACGAGCAGTACTTC. Amino acids: CASSTGPNKFYEQYF.